A single sample is the source of the 8 T cell receptor beta chains below, sequenced in a study of shared T cell receptors in the human thymus. TCRdb keeps only in-frame clones here, not all; method: immunoSEQ multiplex PCR. This sample has hundreds of thousands of clones, with more than 75% found just once. Separately, the same data were catalogued under a study of human thymus T cells.

Material for sequencing was thymocytes. The receptors shown here come from a boy younger than two with a congenital heart defect.

J is TRBJ2-1 and V is TRBV30; D is uncertain. Germline CDR1 reads GTSNPN; CDR2 reads SVGIG (reference sequence). This CDR3 is 12 amino acids long. Between the trimmed V and J ends, which lost 3 bases and 6 bases, there was a span of 9 bases. CDR3 nucleotides: TGTGCCTGGAGCCGTCGCGGCAATGAGCAGTTCTTC. It yields the protein CAWSRRGNEQFF.

The chain carries TRBV7-2 and TRBJ2-3, with 10 bases aligning to TRBD1. Germline CDR1 reads SGHTA; CDR2 reads FQGNSA. V was pared by 5 bases and J by 4 bases, with 6 bases of the junction left unmatched. The CDR3 is 15 residues long. The CDR3 bases are TGTGCCAGCAGCGCAGACAGGGGGCCGCCAGATACGCAGTATTTT. It specifies CASSADRGPPDTQYF.

V and J are TRBV28 and TRBJ2-7, with 10 bases aligning to TRBD1. CDR3 length: 16 amino acids. J was trimmed by 1 base and V by 5 bases; bases with no gene match: 8. Germline assignment: CDR1 MDHEN and CDR2 SYDVKM. CDR3 protein: CASSPPGTGASYEQYF. CDR3 in DNA: TGTGCCAGCAGTCCTCCCGGGACAGGGGCGTCCTACGAGCAGTACTTC. The full variable domain, rest sourced from reference TRBV28 and TRBJ2-7, is DVKVTQSSRYLVKRTGEKVFLECVQDMDHENMFWYRQDPGLGLRLIYFSYDVKMKEKGDIPEGYSVSREKKERFSLILESASTNQTSMYLCASSPPGTGASYEQYFGPGTRLTVT.

The V and J genes are TRBV5-6 and TRBJ2-7; a weak D match, TRBD2 (7 bases). CDR3 size: 13 residues. The V end lost 6 bases, the J end lost 6 bases, and 16 bases lay between the germline ends. Looked up from germline, CDR1 is SGHDT and CDR2 is YYEEEE. CDR3 amino acids: CASTGEGDLEQYF. The CDR3 coding sequence is TGTGCCAGCACCGGGGAGGGGGATCTCGAGCAGTACTTC.

The chain couples TRBV7-2 to TRBJ2-2; 7 bases are a match to TRBD2. The CDR3 runs 17 residues. With 5 bases clipped from V and 3 bases from J, the junction kept 12 bases outside the gene matches. Germline-derived CDR1 and CDR2 are SGHTA and FQGNSA. The CDR3 spells CASSQPSRGVDTGELFF. The CDR3, as DNA: TGTGCCAGCAGCCAGCCCAGCCGGGGGGTGGACACCGGGGAGCTGTTTTTT.

The V call is TRBV14, the J call TRBJ2-1; TRBD2 agrees at 8 bases. The CDR3 spans 16 residues. Looked up from germline, CDR1 is SGHDN and CDR2 is FVKESK. The J segment lost 5 bases and the V segment lost 0 bases, leaving 6 bases of the junction unmatched. Written as DNA, the CDR3 is TGTGCCAGCAGCCAAGATTTCGAGCGGGAGCACAATGAGCAGTTCTTC. It specifies CASSQDFEREHNEQFF.

The CDR3 region is CASSFRQGTPFQGYTF. The DNA for the CDR3 is TGTGCCAGCAGCTTCCGACAGGGGACCCCTTTTCAAGGCTACACCTTC. This chain links TRBV7-9 with TRBJ1-2; 8 bases fit TRBD1. The germline V gene encodes CDR1 SEHNR and CDR2 FQNEAQ (reference sequence). The CDR3 is 16 amino acids. Trimming took 3 bases from V and 8 from J; bases not matched to a gene: 14.

V usage is TRBV19 and J usage is TRBJ1-5; D may be TRBD1 (6 bases). Germline-derived CDR1 and CDR2 are LNHDA and SQIVND (reference sequence). V lost 3 bases and J 2 bases, leaving 14 bases between the germline ends. This CDR3 has 16 residues. The CDR3 DNA sequence: TGTGCCAGTAGTATTGTGGGGGCGCGGGGCAATCAGCCCCAGCATTTT. Protein sequence: CASSIVGARGNQPQHF. The full variable domain, its missing parts supplied by reference TRBV19 and TRBJ1-5, is DGGITQSPKYLFRKEGQNVTLSCEQNLNHDAMYWYRQDPGQGLRLIYYSQIVNDFQKGDIAEGYSVSREKKESFPLTVTSAQKNPTAFYLCASSIVGARGNQPQHFGDGTRLSIL.